The rows below give T cell receptor beta chains drawn from one sample of a study of blood T cell repertoires in COVID-19. Produced via immunoSEQ multiplex PCR; TCRdb's table is partial and in-frame only. The top ten hold 0.7% of the sample, which has approximately 440,000 clones, about 85% seen once. Material for sequencing was PBMCs or T cells enriched from blood (not recorded which). Receptor source: a woman aged 18-30 years who had recovered from COVID-19. Both conserved end residues are part of each CDR3.

TRBJ1-2 TRBV5-4 CASSLGGQGKGYTF
TRBJ2-1 TRBV24-1 CATSDSSGGHNEQFF
TRBJ1-2 TRBV18 CASSPGGEDYGYTF
TRBJ1-2 TRBV5-4 CASSSQGVEGYTF
TRBJ1-5 TRBV27 CASRPGDRNQPQHF
TRBJ2-5 TRBV5-1 CASSSLPSTGEETQYF
TRBJ2-7 TRBV5-1 CASSSPGLRDEQYF
TRBJ2-7 TRBV7-2 CASSSVAGGSYEQYF
TRBJ1-5 TRBV28 CASSLSTGGGNQPQHF
TRBJ2-1 TRBV2 CASSESEQFF
TRBJ2-5 TRBV6-1 CASSDPGQWGQETQYF